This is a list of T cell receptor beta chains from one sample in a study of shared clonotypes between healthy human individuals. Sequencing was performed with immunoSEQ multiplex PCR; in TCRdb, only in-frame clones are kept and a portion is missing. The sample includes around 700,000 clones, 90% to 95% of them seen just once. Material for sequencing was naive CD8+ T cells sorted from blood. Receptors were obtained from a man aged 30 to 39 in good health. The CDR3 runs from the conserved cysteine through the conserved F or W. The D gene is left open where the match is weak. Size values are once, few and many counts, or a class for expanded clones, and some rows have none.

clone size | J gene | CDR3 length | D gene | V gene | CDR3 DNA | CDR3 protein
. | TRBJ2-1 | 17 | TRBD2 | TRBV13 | TGTGCCAGCAGCCCCCGGGGAGCGGGAGGGCCTTACAATGAGCAGTTCTTC | CASSPRGAGGPYNEQFF
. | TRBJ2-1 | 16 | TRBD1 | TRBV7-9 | TGTGCCAGCAGCTCACTTGACAGGGGGCGAGGGAATGAGCAGTTCTTC | CASSSLDRGRGNEQFF
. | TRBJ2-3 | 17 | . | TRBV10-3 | TGTGCCATCAGTGATGGGGGGGCGGAAACTAGCACAGATACGCAGTATTTT | CAISDGGAETSTDTQYF
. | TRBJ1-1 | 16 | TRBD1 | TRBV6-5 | TGTGCCAGCAGGTACCGTATGGGACAGGGGTTCACTGAAGCTTTCTTT | CASRYRMGQGFTEAFF
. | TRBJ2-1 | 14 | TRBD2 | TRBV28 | TGTGCCAGCAGTTTAAGCGGGAGAGGGGGAGAGCAGTTCTTC | CASSLSGRGGEQFF
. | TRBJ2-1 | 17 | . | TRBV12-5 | TGTGCTAGTGGTTTGGTAGTGGGCCCCAGCTCCTACAATGAGCAGTTCTTC | CASGLVVGPSSYNEQFF
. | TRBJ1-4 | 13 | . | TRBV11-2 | TGTGCCAGCAGCTTAGGCTTTAGCGAAAAACTGTTTTTT | CASSLGFSEKLFF
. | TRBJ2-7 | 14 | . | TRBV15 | TGTGCCACCAGCTATCAACAGGCGGTCTACGAGCAGTACTTC | CATSYQQAVYEQYF
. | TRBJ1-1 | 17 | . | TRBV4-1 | TGCGCCAGCAGCCAAGAGCCCCGCCCCCGGATGAACACTGAAGCTTTCTTT | CASSQEPRPRMNTEAFF
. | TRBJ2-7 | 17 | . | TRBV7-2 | TGTGCCAGCAGCCTACATGGAGGATATGGGAGCACCTACGAGCAGTACTTC | CASSLHGGYGSTYEQYF
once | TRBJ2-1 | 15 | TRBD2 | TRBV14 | TGTGCCAGCAGCCAACGGCTAGCGGGAGACAATGAGCAGTTCTTC | CASSQRLAGDNEQFF
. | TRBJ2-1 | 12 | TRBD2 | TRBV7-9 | TGTGCCAGCAGCGTCCGGGACTACGAGCAGTTCTTC | CASSVRDYEQFF